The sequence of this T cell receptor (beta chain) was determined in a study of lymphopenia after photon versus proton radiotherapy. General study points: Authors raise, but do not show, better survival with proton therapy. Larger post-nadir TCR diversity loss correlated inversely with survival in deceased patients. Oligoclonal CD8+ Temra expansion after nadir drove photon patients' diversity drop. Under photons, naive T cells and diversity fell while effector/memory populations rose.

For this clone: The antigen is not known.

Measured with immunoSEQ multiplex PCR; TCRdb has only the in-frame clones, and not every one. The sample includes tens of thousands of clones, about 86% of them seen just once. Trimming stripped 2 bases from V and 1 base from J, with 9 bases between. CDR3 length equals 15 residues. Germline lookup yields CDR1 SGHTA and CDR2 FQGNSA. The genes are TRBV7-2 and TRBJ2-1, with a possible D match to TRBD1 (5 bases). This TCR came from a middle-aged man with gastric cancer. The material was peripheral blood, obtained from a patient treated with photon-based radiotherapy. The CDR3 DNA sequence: TGTGCCAGCAGCTTATTTGGACATTCCTACAATGAGCAGTTCTTC. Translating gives CASSLFGHSYNEQFF.